This TCR beta chain stems from a study of blood T cell repertoires in COVID-19 (TCRdb year 2020). As for the study more broadly: Collaborator samples came from the United States, Italy and Spain and covered acute and convalescent phases of COVID-19. Samples came from the ongoing ImmuneRACE study (first 160 participants) plus 1,254 subjects from 6 global collaborators. The material from the prospective study consisted of cDNA or gDNA derived from T cells, B-cell-depleted T cells, or PBMCs. The dataset comprised deeply sampled blood TCRbeta repertoires from subjects exposed to, actively infected with, or recovered from COVID-19. Where available, HLA class I and class II types were taken from metadata supplied by the sample provider and were not determined by assay-based typing. The repertoires were made available in a free public database intended to serve as a resource for research on the immune response to SARS-CoV-2. Sample metadata almost always included a de-identified subject ID, COVID-19 status, age in years and sex.

Summary of the overall study and its limitations: Clinical and demographic metadata were provided uncurated, with the amount varying by source and participant.

TCRbeta CDR3 regions were amplified from genomic DNA using the immunoSEQ Assay, a bias-controlled multiplex PCR. As for how the authors treated the data: The number of nucleated cells in each sample was estimated from the amplification of reference gene primers within the assay. To quantify the absolute abundance of each unique TCRbeta CDR3 rearrangement, sequence reads were collapsed and filtered. For each sample, productive Simpson clonality was calculated as the square root of Simpson's diversity index over productive rearrangements. What TCRdb holds here is the immuneACCESS table cut down to in-frame rearrangements. Part of the clones is not present; checked against another copy, under half of the missing clones reflect an unresolved V gene, and the others are unexplained. Clonal size and the V and J genes are those of that table, whereas D and trimming came from the DNA. Here the sample has roughly 43,000 clones; 70% to 90% occur a single time. 12% of the sample lies in the top ten.

The CDR3 spans 14 residues, from the cysteine through the phenylalanine. Only the CDR3 part of the read is kept: 42 bases, read in frame from the first base. The germline V gene yields SNHLY for CDR1 and FYNNEI for CDR2. At the junction V is shortened by 7 bases and J by 2 bases; bases outside the gene matches: 7. Whole blood was collected in K2EDTA tubes by collaborating institutions according to the institutions' own protocols. For TCRbeta analysis, collaborator samples were shipped as frozen whole blood, as isolated PBMCs, or as DNA extracted from either sample type. Notes on this clone: The antigen this receptor binds is unknown. Per-nucleotide qualities are absent, and no much larger clonotype sits a single base away.

The receptor chain draws on TRBV2 and TRBJ2-7, with 8 bases in between that match TRBD2. Sequenced material: peripheral blood. The sequence derives from a human donor in a cohort sampled during active COVID-19. In nucleotides, the sequence is TGTGCCAGCACTGTAGCGGGGCGTCCCTACGAGCAGTACTTC. This translates into CASTVAGRPYEQYF.